This T cell receptor (beta chain) was retrieved from a study of blood T cell repertoires in COVID-19. In the study overall: The United States, Italy and Spain were the sources of the acute and convalescent COVID-19 samples.

In the authors' methods: For nucleated cells, counts were estimated from reference gene primer amplification. Only in-frame clones appear in the TCRdb table, and some are missing; sequencing was by immunoSEQ multiplex PCR. V and J calls and clone size come straight from that table; D and trimming were deduced from the DNA. The table lists under 250,000 clones, about nine tenths of them singletons. This CDR3 is 16 amino acids long. With 3 bases removed from V and 6 bases from J, the gap between germline ends came to 21 bases. Looked up from germline, CDR1 is DFQATT and CDR2 is SNEGSKA (reference sequence).

This chain joins TRBV20-1 and TRBJ1-5; D gene ambiguous. The sequenced sample was peripheral blood. The sequence was collected from a man in his fifties or sixties who had recovered from COVID-19. The CDR3 nucleotides read TGCAGTGCTAGTAATCACTTCAACGCGGTAGGTCAGCCCCAGCATTTT. This translates into CSASNHFNAVGQPQHF.